This T cell receptor beta chain was documented in a study of CD8+CD57+ T cells in acquired aplastic anemia. For the study at large: Healthy donor sequencing depth: 9.5 million to 10.8 million CD4+, some 12 million CD8+ reads.

CDR1 SQVTM and CDR2 ANQGSEA come from the germline V gene. The germline V and J ends were trimmed by 2 bases and 3 bases, with 10 bases remaining between them. This CDR3 comprises 13 residues. Remarks on this clonotype: The antigen remains unidentified.

Study conclusions and caveats: Overlap between patients and controls comprised about 28 CD8+ CDR3 sequences. Patients showed no significant difference from controls in CD8+ Simpson's diversity.

Using genomic DNA as the template, TCR beta VDJ and CDR3 profiling was carried out. TCRdb independently ran MiXCR on the reads; one entry per CDR3 protein. The sample has tens of thousands of distinct CDR3 sequences; around 80% are singletons. The specimen was sorted CD4+, CD8+, or CD8+CD57+ T cells (not recorded which) from PBMCs. V and J are TRBV29-1 and TRBJ1-2; D is ambiguous. The receptor was isolated from a human donor in good health, serving as a control. CDR3 sequence: CSVESGADYGYTF. The CDR3 coding sequence is TGCAGCGTTGAATCGGGTGCGGACTATGGCTACACCTTC. Using reference TRBV29-1 and TRBJ1-2 for the parts outside the CDR3, the full variable domain is SAVISQKPSRDICQRGTSLTIQCQVDSQVTMMFWYRQQPGQSLTLIATANQGSEATYESGFVIDKFPISRPNLTFSTLTVSNMSPEDSSIYLCSVESGADYGYTFGSGTRLTVV.